One sample yielded the 18 T cell receptor beta chains listed below, sequenced in a study of blood T cell repertoires in COVID-19 (dated by TCRdb to about 2020). Libraries were prepared through the immunoSEQ multiplex PCR assay. The immuneACCESS repertoire file appears here via TCRdb, limited to in-frame rearrangements. These files lack a portion of the clones; in checked studies, under half of the deficit traces to unresolved V genes, and the cause of the others is not known. The sample yields 250,000 or so clones; around 83% were counted once. The ten largest clones add up to 6.6% of the sample. Sequencing used PBMCs or T cells enriched from blood (not recorded which). All receptors come from a woman aged 45-59 years who had been exposed to COVID-19.

This chain joins TRBV5-4 and TRBJ2-7; 7 bases are a match to TRBD1. The CDR3 is made up of 13 amino acids. The V segment lost 3 bases and the J segment 5 bases; nucleotides outside the gene matches: 5. Per the germline V gene, CDR1 is SGHNT and CDR2 is YYREEE (reference sequence). The CDR3 bases are TGTGCCAGCAGCTCGGTGGACAGGCACGAGCAGTACTTC. It encodes CASSSVDRHEQYF. The variable domain in full, completed from reference TRBV5-4 and TRBJ2-7, reads ETGVTQSPTHLIKTRGQQVTLRCSSQSGHNTVSWYQQALGQGPQFIFQYYREEENGRGNFPPRFSGLQFPNYSSELNVNALELDDSALYLCASSSVDRHEQYFGPGTRLTVT.

This chain links TRBV6-4 with TRBJ2-5; 10 bases are shared with TRBD2. The ends lost 4 bases at V and 1 base at J; junction bases unmatched: 3. CDR3 length equals 15 residues. Germline-derived CDR1 and CDR2 are MRHNA and SNTAGT. The CDR3 nucleotides read TGTGCCAGCAGTGCGACTAGCGGGCGCCAAGAGACCCAGTACTTC. Translation gives CASSATSGRQETQYF.

The chain recombines TRBV3-1 (or the pseudogene TRBV3-2) with TRBJ1-6; D possibly corresponds to TRBD1 (6 bases). Deletions cut 4 bases from V and 6 bases from J, with 16 bases between. CDR1 LGHDT and CDR2 YNNKEL come from the germline V gene (reference sequence). The CDR3 has 16 amino acids. The chain's CDR3 is CASSPGGGASNSPLHF. The CDR3 DNA reads as TGTGCCAGCAGCCCCGGCGGGGGGGCTTCTAATTCACCCCTCCACTTT.

This chain links TRBV2 with TRBJ1-1; D is uncertain. The CDR3 sequence is 16 residues long. Trimming removed 3 bases at V and 0 bases at J, with 14 bases between. Germline assignment: CDR1 SNHLY and CDR2 FYNNEI. DNA of the CDR3: TGTGCCAGCAGTGAGAGCAGGCCGGGGATGAACACTGAAGCTTTCTTT. Protein: CASSESRPGMNTEAFF.

This clone was counted a single time. The rearrangement links TRBV5-1 to TRBJ2-5, with D possibly being TRBD2 (5 bases). The CDR3 runs 16 residues. V lost 4 bases and J 1 base, leaving 17 bases between the germline ends. CDR1 SGHRS and CDR2 YFSETQ come from the germline V gene. The CDR3 here is CASSPGFGVGQETQYF. CDR3 bases: TGCGCCAGCAGCCCGGGATTCGGGGTGGGCCAAGAGACCCAGTACTTC.

The rearrangement joins TRBV5-6 to TRBJ2-3; TRBD1 matches 7 bases. CDR3 size: 14 residues. Germline CDR1 reads SGHDT; CDR2 reads YYEEEE. Losses at the gene ends were 4 bases for V and 6 bases for J; bases not matched to a gene: 8. CDR3 amino acids: CASSPDRFGDTQYF. DNA for the CDR3: TGTGCCAGCAGCCCGGACAGGTTCGGGGATACGCAGTATTTT.

V is TRBV10-1 and J is TRBJ1-3, with a tentative D call TRBD1 (5 bases). Germline V gives CDR1 WNHNN, CDR2 SYGVQD (reference sequence). The CDR3 is 16 residues long. With 4 bases removed from V and 0 bases from J, the gap between germline ends came to 13 bases. The CDR3 loop is CASSVDRFCSGNTIYF. In DNA form, the CDR3 reads TGCGCCAGCAGTGTAGACAGATTCTGCTCTGGAAACACCATATATTTT.

The rearrangement uses TRBV7-2 and TRBJ2-5, with 8 bases aligning to TRBD2. V lost 7 bases, J lost 5 bases, and 9 bases stayed unmatched. The germline gives CDR1 SGHTA, CDR2 FQGNSA. CDR3 size: 14 residues. The CDR3 spells CASNPRGGRETQYF. The CDR3 bases are TGTGCCAGCAACCCCCGGGGGGGGCGGGAGACCCAGTACTTC.

J is TRBJ2-1 and V is TRBV5-4; D unresolved. The CDR3 spans 15 residues. Per the germline V gene, CDR1 is SGHNT and CDR2 is YYREEE (reference sequence). V lost 1 base to trimming and J lost 7 bases, with 15 bases between them. CDR3 residues: CASSLLSGFENEQFF. For the CDR3, the DNA is TGTGCCAGCAGCTTGTTGTCAGGCTTCGAGAATGAGCAGTTCTTC.

This clone was detected only a few times. The rearrangement uses TRBV3-1 (or the pseudogene TRBV3-2) and TRBJ1-1; D is possibly TRBD1 (6 bases). This CDR3 has 15 residues. V was cut by 1 base and J by 1 base, with 10 bases left in between. Germline V lookup: CDR1 LGHDT, CDR2 YNNKEL (reference sequence). DNA of the CDR3: TGTGCCAGCAGCCAAGTAGCCAGGGGGAACACTGAAGCTTTCTTT. Translated: CASSQVARGNTEAFF.

The rearrangement uses TRBV7-9 and TRBJ1-3; TRBD1 is a possible D gene (5 bases). The V gene's germline CDR1 is SEHNR and CDR2 FQNEAQ (reference sequence). Trimming stripped 4 bases from V and 0 bases from J, with 10 bases between. CDR3 length: 15 amino acids. The CDR3 DNA sequence: TGTGCCAGCAGCTGGGCAGGGCCCTCTGGAAACACCATATATTTT. The encoded protein is CASSWAGPSGNTIYF. Together with reference TRBV7-9 and TRBJ1-3, the CDR3 gives the full variable domain: DTGVSQNPRHKITKRGQNVTFRCDPISEHNRLYWYRQTLGQGPEFLTYFQNEAQLEKSRLLSDRFSAERPKGSFSTLEIQRTEQGDSAMYLCASSWAGPSGNTIYFGEGSWLTVV.

The rearrangement uses TRBV28 and TRBJ1-2; 8 bases fit TRBD1. Trimming took 5 bases from V and 8 from J; bases not matched to a gene: 16. From germline, CDR1 is MDHEN and CDR2 SYDVKM. The CDR3 is made up of 16 amino acids. The CDR3 protein is CASSPSLPGGAYGYTF. The CDR3 DNA follows: TGTGCCAGCAGTCCGTCACTCCCAGGGGGCGCGTACGGCTACACCTTC.

This rearrangement joins TRBV6-5 to TRBJ2-7; 7 nucleotides align to TRBD2. Germline V gene sequence: CDR1 MNHEY, CDR2 SVGAGI. The CDR3 is 15 amino acids. V gave up 5 bases and J gave up 3 bases; unmatched junction bases: 10. The CDR3 sequence: CASSNGGGDYYEQYF. CDR3 DNA: TGTGCCAGCAGTAATGGGGGGGGAGACTACTACGAGCAGTACTTC.

The chain is built from TRBV5-1 and TRBJ1-5; D gene uncertain. The V gene lost 0 bases and the J gene lost 6 bases, with 7 bases spanning the gap. The CDR3 contains 13 residues. From germline, CDR1 is SGHRS and CDR2 YFSETQ. The CDR3 reads CASSLGGPQPQHF. The CDR3 DNA reads TGCGCCAGCAGCTTGGGAGGTCCTCAGCCCCAGCATTTT.

This rearrangement joins TRBV11-3 to TRBJ2-1; 9 nucleotides align to TRBD1. The CDR3 has 15 residues. Germline CDR1 SGHNT, CDR2 YENEEA. V shed 1 base, J shed 5 bases, and the junction held 3 bases outside the gene matches. The CDR3 DNA follows: TGTGCCAGCAGCTTAGGGGACAGGGCTAACAATGAGCAGTTCTTC. Amino acids: CASSLGDRANNEQFF.

This sequence joins TRBV28 and TRBJ1-2; D gene ambiguous. Trimming removed 5 bases from V and 6 bases from J, with 19 bases in between. The CDR3 loop spans 15 amino acids. Germline-derived CDR1 and CDR2 are MDHEN and SYDVKM. The CDR3 DNA follows: TGTGCCAGCAGTCCAATTTCGGGAAACCGGCATGGCTACACCTTC. It codes for CASSPISGNRHGYTF.

This CDR3 is CATSAVYRSNEQFF. CDR3 coding DNA: TGTGCCACCAGTGCCGTGTATCGCAGCAATGAGCAGTTCTTC. The chain employs TRBV24-1 and TRBJ2-1; D is undetermined. The CDR3 has 14 amino acids. Trimming took off 5 bases at V and 6 bases at J, with 13 bases between the two ends. Germline lookup yields CDR1 KGHDR and CDR2 SFDVKD.

The chain links TRBV19 to TRBJ2-2; D gene unclear. CDR1 and CDR2 (germline): LNHDA, SQIVND (reference sequence). This CDR3 region has 15 residues. Trimming took 5 bases from V and 1 from J, leaving 11 bases between them. The CDR3: CASSDPWRNTGELFF. CDR3 nucleotides: TGTGCCAGTAGTGACCCCTGGAGGAACACCGGGGAGCTGTTTTTT.